This T cell receptor (beta chain) was identified in a study of cytomegalovirus exposure and HLA in healthy donors (dated by TCRdb to 2016 to 2017). Broadly, across the study: In an earlier analysis of roughly 590 of the donors, roughly 300 Gb of sequence data and 90 million to 120 million unique TCR beta sequences from about 180 million T cells were reported. The study used immunosequencing to profile the T cell repertoires of around 600 subjects and linked those repertoires to cytomegalovirus serostatus. Both class I and class II loci were covered by HLA typing, at four-digit resolution. Along with the roughly 670-subject first cohort, a separate validation cohort of over a hundred different subjects was used. The number of donors typed differed by locus, with roughly 620-630 for A, B, C, DRB1 and DQB1, around 520 for DQA1, 600 to 610 for DPA1, and 450 to 480 for DPB1. High-throughput TCR immunosequencing, statistical association of individual TCRs with disease status, and machine learning were combined to predict cytomegalovirus infection status. The later analysis used no new phenotypic data to find candidate immune exposures, relying instead on TCR beta sequences and their occurrence across donors. An earlier analysis of fewer than 700 of the donors applied high-throughput TCR beta sequencing to assess whether each TCR beta V gene segment acted as functional or pseudogenic. Among about 390 genotyped donors of the cohort, an average of about 240,000 unique TCR beta nucleotide sequences were sequenced per donor, roughly 20% of them non-productive. The study was designed to test whether signatures of past pathogen exposure could be identified by cataloging public T cell receptors. In a later genetic analysis, genome-wide SNP genotypes for 398 of the 666 donors were used, and that subset was treated as a discovery cohort. An early release covering around 630 HLA-typed donors comprised about 320 gigabases of sequencing data and around 80 million unique TCR sequences. A later analysis re-examined previously published TCR beta repertoires from just over 650 donors and added high-resolution HLA genotyping to investigate patterns of TCR occurrence. Because of strong linkage in the cohort, roughly five DR-DQ haplotypes were treated as single units for association and clustering. Donor age, sex, ethnicity and CMV serostatus were compiled alongside the repertoire data. Of the 300 to 500 genotyped donors, roughly 80% were placed in the genetic ancestry cluster associated with self-reported Caucasian donors. Every discovery cohort repertoire had been produced on one sequencing platform. Broader findings and caveats from the paper: According to a later analysis, TCR association rates differed among HLA loci, with DRB1 alleles showing the most associated TCRs and HLA-C alleles showing the fewest. Most CMV-associated TCR beta chains appeared to be HLA-restricted in a later analysis, and the HLA associations seemed to be driven largely by CMV exposure. Compared with the roughly 720-donor mean, donors in an Asian-associated ancestry cluster had fewer N-insertions in productive TCRs, according to a later genetic analysis. In vitro tests confirmed that a few of the cytomegalovirus-associated TCR beta chains recognize cytomegalovirus antigens. A further reported finding was that TCR beta sequences accurately predicted the HLA-A and HLA-B alleles for most subjects in the first cohort. Some IMGT-functional V segments, including TRBV6-2 and TRBV6-3, could not be told apart with the 87-base-pair reads, so those segments were excluded. In a later analysis, several top co-occurrence clusters were reported to appear linked to parvovirus B19, influenza, CMV and Epstein-Barr virus. Linkage disequilibrium might explain the correlated functional status among segregating V segments, but an unknown experimental factor could not be excluded. In the study, about 150 TCR beta chains were listed as associated with cytomegalovirus. Across donors, most TCR sequences were observed very rarely, whereas some public TCRs were present in many individuals. Because counts were too low, more than 15 rarely observed V segments, including chromosome 9 orphons, were left out of the earlier analysis of 587 of the donors. In an earlier analysis of some 550 of the donors, most TCR beta V segments were observed in productive rearrangements about 87% or about 30% of the time, broadly matching IMGT annotations. An association between a missense DCLRE1C variant and V-gene and J-gene trimming of TCR beta chains was found in a later genetic analysis and replicated in an independent cohort. CMV serostatus was the only immune exposure information available for the cohort. A group of highly shared sequence variants was considered likely to be a technical artifact of the sequencing pipeline. HLA typing was unavailable for some donors at each locus, so association tests used only the typed subset. This cohort had only TCR beta chains sequenced, and the lack of alpha or paired-chain data limited which features could be detected. The authors suggested that the approach could potentially be extended to other disease states and immunological phenotypes. At a false discovery rate of 0.05, a later analysis linked approximately 18,000 TCR beta sequences to specific HLA alleles. The classifier was reported to diagnose cytomegalovirus status with high specificity and sensitivity in both the original and validation cohorts. The presence/absence analyses assumed that sequencing depth was roughly uniform across donors, and that assumption may not be true. When HLA alleles, especially DR and DQ, strongly co-occurred, attributing TCR associations to individual alleles was difficult. A later analysis found that HLA-associated TCR beta chains were more clonally expanded and had lower generation probabilities than equally common non-associated chains.

The CDR3 has 15 amino acids, counting the end cysteine and phenylalanine. Only the CDR3 DNA is retained, 45 bases long and in frame from the first base. Compared with germline, V lacks 1 base and J lacks 5 bases; bases without a gene match: 6. Via the germline V gene, CDR1 is SGHTA and CDR2 FQGTGA. Concerning this clone: Its antigen has not been determined. No per-base quality is available; no much larger clone lies one base away.

Library generation was performed with the immunoSEQ multiplex PCR assay. For the multiplex PCR, a mixture combining 60 forward primers for TCR Vbeta segments and 13 reverse primers for TCR Jbeta segments was used. The CDR3 region of rearranged TCR beta genes was amplified from genomic DNA with a multiplex PCR assay. On the Illumina HiSeq System, the amplified TCR beta libraries were sequenced as 87-base-pair reads. In the paper's pipeline: A later analysis tallied 75 million to 95 million unique TCR beta chains across the 666 repertoires, and about 12 million of those chains were shared by two or more donors. Raw reads were error-corrected and collapsed into unique sequences with a nearest-neighbor algorithm that merged closely related sequences to remove PCR and sequencing errors. To assign V, D and J gene segments, CDR3 sequences were aligned to IMGT reference sequences. For a sequence to be retained, a match of at least six nucleotides was required to both a V gene segment and a J gene segment. Rearrangements were classified as productive when the CDR3 lacked stop codons and remained in frame with V and J, and all other rearrangements were classified as non-productive. CDR3 was defined according to IMGT convention as the region running from the second conserved V-encoded cysteine to the conserved J-encoded phenylalanine. The earlier analysis of fewer than 750 of the donors excluded sequences that lacked an unambiguous match to a single V gene segment. In an earlier analysis of about 590 of the donors, a V segment was called functional when productive rearrangements were above 56.7%, and segregating when the standard deviation between donors exceeded 5%. A statistical classification framework was built to diagnose cytomegalovirus status from the catalog of TCR beta chain sequences. V and J gene assignment, in a later analysis, came from comparing TCR nucleotide sequences with IMGT/GENE-DB human TR gene sequences. In a later analysis, CDR3 sequences and most-parsimonious VDJ recombination scenarios were assigned using the TCRdist pipeline. A later analysis defined each TCR beta chain by its CDR3 amino acid sequence plus V-gene family, and excluded reads lacking a unique V-gene family. In a later analysis, 450 to 600 highly shared, low-generation-probability nucleotide sequences were removed to address suspected cross-contamination and a sequencing artifact. In a later analysis, a clonal expansion index was calculated for each public chain from normalized within-repertoire ranks of inferred template counts. In a later analysis, generation probabilities were computed with a VDJ recombination model fitted to out-of-frame rearrangements, and the resulting probabilities were checked against IGoR. A later analysis scored TCR-TCR, TCR-HLA and TCR-CMV co-occurrence with hypergeometric tests, applying a repertoire-size bias correction to TCR pairs. To estimate false discovery rates, a later analysis permuted the HLA or CMV assignments 20 times. In a later analysis, co-occurring TCRs were grouped with DBSCAN, and TCRdist sequence similarity was added when clustering was performed within HLA-allele-positive subsets. Co-occurrence clustering excluded repertoires with fewer than 30,000 or more than 120,000 public chains, plus five with anomalous nucleotide sharing. TCRdb retrieved this table from immuneACCESS and kept in-frame rearrangements only. Not all clones are present; in checked studies, unresolved V genes account for under half, and no reason is known for the remainder. V and J calls and clone size follow that table, whereas D and trimming were derived from the DNA. The sample table holds 150,000 to 200,000 clones, of which roughly four fifths were seen once. The ten largest clones represent about 1.8% of the sample.

In total, roughly 710 healthy bone marrow donors made up the cohort. All cohort members were sampled while nominally healthy, although unrecorded immune exposures were likely present. The donor tested CMV seronegative and was one of the 352 seronegative cohort members. Every donor gave a peripheral blood sample, and the peripheral blood mononuclear cells from that sample were used for TCR beta sequencing. The Qiagen DNeasy Blood Extraction Kit was used to extract genomic DNA from the blood cell samples. This sequence originates from a man aged 18 to 30 in good health and CMV-seronegative. This chain joins TRBV7-3 to TRBJ2-5; the junction holds 8 bases that match TRBD1. The sample comprised PBMCs. The nucleotide sequence reads TGTGCCAGCAGCTTAAATTCAGGGGGCGACGAGACCCAGTACTTC. Translated, it reads CASSLNSGGDETQYF.